These T cell receptor beta chains were read from a single sample in a study of a mutant IDH1 vaccine in newly diagnosed glioma. The data were produced by immunoSEQ multiplex PCR, yet TCRdb's version contains in-frame clones alone and is incomplete. Of about 38,000 clones listed, about 80% are singletons. No cognate antigen is known for these TCRs. The starting material was PBMCs, obtained from a glioma patient whose treatment included an IDH1 peptide vaccine. Receptor source: a man between 40 and 49 years old with glioma. CDR3s include the opening cysteine and the closing phenylalanine or tryptophan. Fields, in order: CDR3 DNA, CDR3 protein, D gene, V gene, J gene, clone size. D genes are given only for firm matches. Not every row has a clone size; where given, it reads once, few, many or a size class.

DNA: TGTGCCAGCAGCCGAAGCGGGGGGGAGCAGTTCTTC
CDR3: CASSRSGGEQFF
D: TRBD2
V: TRBV6-5
J: TRBJ2-1
size: once

DNA: TGTGCCAGCAGTCAGGGACTAGCGAACGAGCAGTACTTC
CDR3: CASSQGLANEQYF
D: TRBD2
V: TRBV2
J: TRBJ2-7
size: NA

DNA: TGTGCCAGCATGGGGGGTGGCTACACCTTC
CDR3: CASMGGGYTF
D: NA
V: TRBV6-4
J: TRBJ1-2
size: NA

DNA: TGCGCCAGCAGCCTGGGGGGGCCCTTCAACTATGGCTACACCTTC
CDR3: CASSLGGPFNYGYTF
D: NA
V: TRBV5-1
J: TRBJ1-2
size: once

DNA: TGTGCCAGCAGTGTTTTGAGGGGCTCCTACGAGCAGTACTTC
CDR3: CASSVLRGSYEQYF
D: NA
V: TRBV2
J: TRBJ2-7
size: once

DNA: TGTGCCAGCAGCCGGGACAGGTCCTCTGGAAACACCATATATTTT
CDR3: CASSRDRSSGNTIYF
D: TRBD1
V: TRBV14
J: TRBJ1-3
size: NA

DNA: TGCGCCAGCAGCCAGGGACTAGCGGGGTACAATGAGCAGTTCTTC
CDR3: CASSQGLAGYNEQFF
D: TRBD2
V: TRBV4-1
J: TRBJ2-1
size: NA

DNA: TGCAGTGCTTACTTGGCAGATACGCAGTATTTT
CDR3: CSAYLADTQYF
D: NA
V: TRBV20-1
J: TRBJ2-3
size: NA

DNA: TGTGCCAACGACAGGGGCGACTCTGGAAACACCATATATTTT
CDR3: CANDRGDSGNTIYF
D: TRBD1
V: TRBV7-9
J: TRBJ1-3
size: NA

DNA: TGTGCCAGCAGCTTAGGTCAGCGGGGGGCATACGAGCAGTACTTC
CDR3: CASSLGQRGAYEQYF
D: TRBD2
V: TRBV7-9
J: TRBJ2-7
size: NA

DNA: TGTGCCATCAGAAGCTGGACAGGGCAAGACTATGGCTACACCTTC
CDR3: CAIRSWTGQDYGYTF
D: TRBD1
V: TRBV10-3
J: TRBJ1-2
size: NA

DNA: TGTGCCAGCAGCCCACAGGGGACGGACTATGGCTACACCTTC
CDR3: CASSPQGTDYGYTF
D: TRBD1
V: TRBV6-5
J: TRBJ1-2
size: NA

DNA: TGTGCCATCCGCGATCCAGGGGGCGAAGCTTTCTTT
CDR3: CAIRDPGGEAFF
D: TRBD1
V: TRBV10-3
J: TRBJ1-1
size: once

DNA: TGTGCCAGCAGCAGAGAGGGGGGCGAGCAGTACTTC
CDR3: CASSREGGEQYF
D: NA
V: TRBV21-1
J: TRBJ2-7
size: NA